This record concerns one TCR beta chain sequence. What it recognizes is unknown. This table comes from immunoSEQ multiplex PCR, and its TCRdb copy is limited to in-frame clones, with some not included. The sample lists roughly 1.4 million clones; about 98.5% were seen once. This record comes from a study of shared clonotypes between healthy human individuals. Study-wide points: Deeper or shallower sequencing was expected to change how clonotypes are shared among donors.

The CDR3 consists of 13 residues. In germline, CDR1 is SQVTM, CDR2 ANQGSEA. V lost 7 bases and J lost 2; bases outside the gene matches: 2. The gene calls are TRBV29-1 and TRBJ2-3; 11 nucleotides agree with TRBD2. The clonotype originates from a young man in good health. Material: naive CD4+ T cells sorted from blood. The subset: CD45RA+ positively selected. As DNA, the CDR3 is TGCAGCGCTAGCGGGAGGTTCACAGATACGCAGTATTTT. Protein: CSASGRFTDTQYF.